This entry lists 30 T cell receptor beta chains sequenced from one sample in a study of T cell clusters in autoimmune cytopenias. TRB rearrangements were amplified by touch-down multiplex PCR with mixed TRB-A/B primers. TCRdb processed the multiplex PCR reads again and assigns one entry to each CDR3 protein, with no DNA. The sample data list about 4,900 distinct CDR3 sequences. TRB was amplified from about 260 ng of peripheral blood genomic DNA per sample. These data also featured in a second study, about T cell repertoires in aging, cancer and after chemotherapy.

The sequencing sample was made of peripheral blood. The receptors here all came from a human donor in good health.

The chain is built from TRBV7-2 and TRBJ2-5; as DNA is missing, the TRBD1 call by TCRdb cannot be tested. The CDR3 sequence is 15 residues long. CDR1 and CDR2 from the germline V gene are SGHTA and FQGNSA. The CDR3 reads CASSSQGGDGETQYF. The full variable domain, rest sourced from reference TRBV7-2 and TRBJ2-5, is GAGVSQSPSNKVTEKGKDVELRCDPISGHTALYWYRQSLGQGLEFLIYFQGNSAPDKSGLPSDRFSAERTGGSVSTLTIQRTQQEDSAVYLCASSSQGGDGETQYFGPGTRLLVL.

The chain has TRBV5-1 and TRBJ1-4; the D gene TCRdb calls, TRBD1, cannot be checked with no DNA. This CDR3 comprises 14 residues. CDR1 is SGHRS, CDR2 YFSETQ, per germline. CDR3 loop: CASSSQGDREKLFF.

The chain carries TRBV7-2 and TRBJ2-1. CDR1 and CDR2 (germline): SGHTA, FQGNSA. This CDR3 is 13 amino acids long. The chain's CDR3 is CASSFYLDNEQFF.

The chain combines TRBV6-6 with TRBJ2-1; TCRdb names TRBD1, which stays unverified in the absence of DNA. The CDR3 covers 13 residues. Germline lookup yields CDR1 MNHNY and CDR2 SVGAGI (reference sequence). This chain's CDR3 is CATKSGAYNEQFF.

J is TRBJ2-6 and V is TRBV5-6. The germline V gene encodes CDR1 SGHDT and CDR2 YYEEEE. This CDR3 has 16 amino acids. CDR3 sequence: CASSLDGYSGANVLTF. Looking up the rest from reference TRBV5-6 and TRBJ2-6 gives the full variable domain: DAGVTQSPTHLIKTRGQQVTLRCSPKSGHDTVSWYQQALGQGPQFIFQYYEEEERQRGNFPDRFSGHQFPNYSSELNVNALLLGDSALYLCASSLDGYSGANVLTFGAGSRLTVL.

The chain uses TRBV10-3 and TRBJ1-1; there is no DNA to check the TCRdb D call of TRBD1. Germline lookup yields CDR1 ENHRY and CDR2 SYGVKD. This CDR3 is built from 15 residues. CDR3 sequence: CAIGLHGTGPTEAFF.

The CDR3 loop reads CASSLGLGQNTEAFF. The chain recombines TRBV5-5 with TRBJ1-1; without DNA, the TCRdb call of TRBD1 cannot be checked. This CDR3 comprises 15 residues. Germline values: CDR1 SGHKS, CDR2 YYEKEE (reference sequence).

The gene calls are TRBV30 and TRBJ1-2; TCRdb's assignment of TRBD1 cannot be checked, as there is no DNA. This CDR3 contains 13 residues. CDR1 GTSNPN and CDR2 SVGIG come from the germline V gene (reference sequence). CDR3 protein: CAFRDQFPYGYTF.

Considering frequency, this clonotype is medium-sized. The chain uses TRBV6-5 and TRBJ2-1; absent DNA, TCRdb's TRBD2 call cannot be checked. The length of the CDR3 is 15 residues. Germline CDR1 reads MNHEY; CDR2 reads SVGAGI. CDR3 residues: CASSDEGGAHNEQFF.

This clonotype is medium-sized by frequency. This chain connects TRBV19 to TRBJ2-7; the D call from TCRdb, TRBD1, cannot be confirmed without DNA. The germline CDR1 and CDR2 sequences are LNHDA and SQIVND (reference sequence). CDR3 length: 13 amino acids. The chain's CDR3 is CASSRTGEGEQYF. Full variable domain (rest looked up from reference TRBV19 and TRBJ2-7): DGGITQSPKYLFRKEGQNVTLSCEQNLNHDAMYWYRQDPGQGLRLIYYSQIVNDFQKGDIAEGYSVSREKKESFPLTVTSAQKNPTAFYLCASSRTGEGEQYFGPGTRLTVT.

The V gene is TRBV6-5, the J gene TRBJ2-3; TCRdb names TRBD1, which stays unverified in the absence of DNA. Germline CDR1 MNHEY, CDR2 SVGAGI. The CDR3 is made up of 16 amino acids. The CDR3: CASSSVGLLGGDTQYF.

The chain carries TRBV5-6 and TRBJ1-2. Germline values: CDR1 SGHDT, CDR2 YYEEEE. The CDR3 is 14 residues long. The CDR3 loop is CASSLSLQAWGYTF.

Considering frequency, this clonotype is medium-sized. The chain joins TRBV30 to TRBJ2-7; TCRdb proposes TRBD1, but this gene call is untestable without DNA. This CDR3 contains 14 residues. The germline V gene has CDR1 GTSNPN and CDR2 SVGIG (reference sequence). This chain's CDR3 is CAWSAGARSYEQYF.

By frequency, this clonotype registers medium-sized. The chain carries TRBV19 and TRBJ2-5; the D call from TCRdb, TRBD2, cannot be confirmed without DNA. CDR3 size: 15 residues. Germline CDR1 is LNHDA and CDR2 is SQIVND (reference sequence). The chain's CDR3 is CASSTRGGLLETQYF.

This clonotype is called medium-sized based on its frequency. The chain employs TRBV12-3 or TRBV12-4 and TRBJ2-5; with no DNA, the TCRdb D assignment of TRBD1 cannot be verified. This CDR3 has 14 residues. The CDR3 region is CASTVQAGGETQYF.

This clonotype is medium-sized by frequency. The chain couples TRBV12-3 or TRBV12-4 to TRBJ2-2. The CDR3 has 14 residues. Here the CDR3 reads CASSLRLSTGELFF.

CDR3 residues: CASWDRAGASYEQYF. The J gene is TRBJ2-7, the V gene TRBV6-2 or TRBV6-3; checking the TCRdb D call of TRBD1 is not possible without DNA. The CDR3 consists of 15 residues. Germline loops: CDR1 MNHEY, CDR2 SVGEGT.

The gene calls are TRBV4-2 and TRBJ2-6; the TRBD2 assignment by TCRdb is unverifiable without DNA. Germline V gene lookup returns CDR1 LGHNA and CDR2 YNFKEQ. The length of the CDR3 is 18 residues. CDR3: CASSQDRGGGSGANVLTF.

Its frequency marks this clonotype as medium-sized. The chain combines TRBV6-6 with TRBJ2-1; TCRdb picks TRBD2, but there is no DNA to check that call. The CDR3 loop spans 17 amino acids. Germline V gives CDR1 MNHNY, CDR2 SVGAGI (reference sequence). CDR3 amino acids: CASSYSGLAGIYNEQFF.

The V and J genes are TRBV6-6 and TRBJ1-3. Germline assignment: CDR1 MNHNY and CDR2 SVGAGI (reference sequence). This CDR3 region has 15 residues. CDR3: CASSYSRAVGNTIYF.

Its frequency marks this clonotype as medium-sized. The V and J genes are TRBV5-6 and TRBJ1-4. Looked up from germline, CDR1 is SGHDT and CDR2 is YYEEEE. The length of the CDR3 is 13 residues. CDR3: CASVRWGNEKLFF.

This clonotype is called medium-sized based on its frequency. The CDR3 sequence: CASSIDGAGVVAKNIQYF. V usage is TRBV19 and J usage is TRBJ2-4; TCRdb reports TRBD1, a call that lacks DNA to check it against. Germline V gene lookup returns CDR1 LNHDA and CDR2 SQIVND (reference sequence). This CDR3 contains 18 residues.

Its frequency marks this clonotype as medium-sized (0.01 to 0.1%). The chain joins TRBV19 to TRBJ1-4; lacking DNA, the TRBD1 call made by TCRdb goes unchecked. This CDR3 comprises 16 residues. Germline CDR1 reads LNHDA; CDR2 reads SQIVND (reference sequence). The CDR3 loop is CASRDWGQGVKEKLFF.

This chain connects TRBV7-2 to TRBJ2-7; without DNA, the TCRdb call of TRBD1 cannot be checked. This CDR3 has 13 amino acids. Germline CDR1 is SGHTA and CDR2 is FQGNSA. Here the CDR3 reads CASTGTGNYEQYF.

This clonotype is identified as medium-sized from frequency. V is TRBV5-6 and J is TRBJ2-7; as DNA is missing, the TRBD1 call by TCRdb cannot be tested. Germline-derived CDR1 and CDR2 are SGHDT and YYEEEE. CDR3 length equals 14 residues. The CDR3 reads CASNRDRGLYEQYF.

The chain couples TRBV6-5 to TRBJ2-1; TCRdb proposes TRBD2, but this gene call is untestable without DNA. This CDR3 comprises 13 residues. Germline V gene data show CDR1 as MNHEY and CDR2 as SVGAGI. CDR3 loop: CASRKGLLSEQFF.

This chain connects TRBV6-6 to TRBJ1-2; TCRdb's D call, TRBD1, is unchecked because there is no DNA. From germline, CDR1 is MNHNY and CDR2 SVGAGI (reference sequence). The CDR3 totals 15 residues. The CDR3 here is CASSLRPGTNYGYTF.

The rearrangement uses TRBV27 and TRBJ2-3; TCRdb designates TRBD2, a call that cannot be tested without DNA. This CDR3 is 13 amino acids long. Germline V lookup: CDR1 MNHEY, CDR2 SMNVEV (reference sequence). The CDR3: CASSSTSGDTQYF.

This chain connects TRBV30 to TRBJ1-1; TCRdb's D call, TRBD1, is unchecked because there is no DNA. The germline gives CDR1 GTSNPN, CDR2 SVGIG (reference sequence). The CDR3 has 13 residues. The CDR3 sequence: CAWNTGGRTEAFF. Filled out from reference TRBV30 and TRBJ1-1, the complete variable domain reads SQTIHQWPATLVQPVGSPLSLECTVEGTSNPNLYWYRQAAGRGLQLLFYSVGIGQISSEVPQNLSASRPQDRQFILSSKKLLLSDSGFYLCAWNTGGRTEAFFGQGTRLTVV.

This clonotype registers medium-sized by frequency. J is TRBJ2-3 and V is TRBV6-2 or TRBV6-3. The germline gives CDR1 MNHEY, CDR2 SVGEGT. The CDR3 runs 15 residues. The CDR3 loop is CASSYSAQHTDTQYF.